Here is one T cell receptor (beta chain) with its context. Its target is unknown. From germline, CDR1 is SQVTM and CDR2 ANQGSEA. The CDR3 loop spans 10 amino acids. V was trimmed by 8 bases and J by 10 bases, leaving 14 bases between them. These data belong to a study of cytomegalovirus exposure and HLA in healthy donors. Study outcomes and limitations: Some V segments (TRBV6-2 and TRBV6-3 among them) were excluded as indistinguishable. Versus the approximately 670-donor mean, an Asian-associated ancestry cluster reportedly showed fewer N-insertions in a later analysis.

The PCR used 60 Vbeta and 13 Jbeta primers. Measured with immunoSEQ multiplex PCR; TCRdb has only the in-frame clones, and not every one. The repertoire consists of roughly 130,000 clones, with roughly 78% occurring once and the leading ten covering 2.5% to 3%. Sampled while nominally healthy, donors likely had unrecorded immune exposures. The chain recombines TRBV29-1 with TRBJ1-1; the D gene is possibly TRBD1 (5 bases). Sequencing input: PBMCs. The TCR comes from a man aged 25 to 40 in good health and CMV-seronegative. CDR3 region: CSSEGEGAFF. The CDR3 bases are TGCAGCTCGGAAGGGGAGGGAGCTTTCTTT. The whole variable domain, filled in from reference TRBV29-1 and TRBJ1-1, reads SAVISQKPSRDICQRGTSLTIQCQVDSQVTMMFWYRQQPGQSLTLIATANQGSEATYESGFVIDKFPISRPNLTFSTLTVSNMSPEDSSIYLCSSEGEGAFFGQGTRLTVV.